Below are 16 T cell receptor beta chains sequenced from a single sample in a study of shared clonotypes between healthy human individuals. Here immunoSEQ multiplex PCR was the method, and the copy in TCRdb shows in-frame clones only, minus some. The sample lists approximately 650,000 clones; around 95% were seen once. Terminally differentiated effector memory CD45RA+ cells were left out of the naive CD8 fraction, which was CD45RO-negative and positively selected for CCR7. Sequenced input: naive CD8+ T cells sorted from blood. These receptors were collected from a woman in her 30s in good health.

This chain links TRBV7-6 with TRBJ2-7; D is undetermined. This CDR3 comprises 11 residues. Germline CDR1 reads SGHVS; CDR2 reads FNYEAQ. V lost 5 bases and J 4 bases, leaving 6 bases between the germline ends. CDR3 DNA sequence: TGTGCCAGCAGCCCCGGGTACGAGCAGTACTTC. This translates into CASSPGYEQYF.

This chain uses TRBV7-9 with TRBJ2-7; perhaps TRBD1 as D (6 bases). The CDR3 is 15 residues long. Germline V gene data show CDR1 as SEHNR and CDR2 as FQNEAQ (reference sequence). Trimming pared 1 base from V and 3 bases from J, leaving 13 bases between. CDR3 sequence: CASSLVPDSNYEQYF. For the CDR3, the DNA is TGTGCCAGCAGCTTAGTCCCGGACAGCAACTACGAGCAGTACTTC.

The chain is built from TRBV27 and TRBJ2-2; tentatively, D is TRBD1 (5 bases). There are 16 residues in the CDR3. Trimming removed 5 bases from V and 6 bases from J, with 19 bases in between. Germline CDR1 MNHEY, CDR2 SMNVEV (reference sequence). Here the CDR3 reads CASSTRETQGPGELFF. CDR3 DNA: TGTGCCAGCAGTACCCGCGAGACCCAGGGCCCCGGGGAGCTGTTTTTT.

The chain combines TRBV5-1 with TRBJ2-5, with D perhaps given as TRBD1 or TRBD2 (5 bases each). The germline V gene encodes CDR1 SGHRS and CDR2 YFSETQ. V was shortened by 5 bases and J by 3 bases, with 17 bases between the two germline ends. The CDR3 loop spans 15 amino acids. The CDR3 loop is CASRKGPSPEETQYF. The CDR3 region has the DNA TGCGCCAGCAGAAAGGGACCATCCCCCGAAGAGACCCAGTACTTC.

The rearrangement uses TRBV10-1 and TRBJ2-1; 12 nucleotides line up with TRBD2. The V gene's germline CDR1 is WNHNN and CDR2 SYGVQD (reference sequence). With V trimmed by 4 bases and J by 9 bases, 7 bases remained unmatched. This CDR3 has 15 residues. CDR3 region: CASSVLAGGPGEQFF. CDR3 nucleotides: TGCGCCAGCAGTGTCCTAGCGGGAGGGCCTGGTGAGCAGTTCTTC.

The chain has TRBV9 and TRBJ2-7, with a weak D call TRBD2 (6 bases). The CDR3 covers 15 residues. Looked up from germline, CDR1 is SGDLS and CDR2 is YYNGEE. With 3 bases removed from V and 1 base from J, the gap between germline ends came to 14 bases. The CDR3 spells CASSESGLGSYEQYF. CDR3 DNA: TGTGCCAGCAGCGAGTCGGGACTGGGATCCTACGAGCAGTACTTC.

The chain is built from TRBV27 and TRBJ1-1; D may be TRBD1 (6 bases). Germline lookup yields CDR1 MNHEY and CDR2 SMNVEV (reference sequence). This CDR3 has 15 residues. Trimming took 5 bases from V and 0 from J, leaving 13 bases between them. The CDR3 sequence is CASSPRQDLNTEAFF. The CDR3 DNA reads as TGTGCCAGCAGTCCCCGACAGGACCTGAACACTGAAGCTTTCTTT.

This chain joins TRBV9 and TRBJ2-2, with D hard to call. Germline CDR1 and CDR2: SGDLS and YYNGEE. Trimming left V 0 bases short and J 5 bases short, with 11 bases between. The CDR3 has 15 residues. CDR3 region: CASSVEWDSTGELFF. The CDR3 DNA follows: TGTGCCAGCAGCGTAGAGTGGGATAGTACCGGGGAGCTGTTTTTT.

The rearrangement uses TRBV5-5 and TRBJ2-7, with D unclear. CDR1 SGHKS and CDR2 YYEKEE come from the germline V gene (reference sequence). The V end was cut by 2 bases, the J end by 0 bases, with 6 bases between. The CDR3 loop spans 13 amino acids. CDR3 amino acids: CASSFPDSYEQYF. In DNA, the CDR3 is TGTGCCAGCAGCTTCCCAGACTCCTACGAGCAGTACTTC.

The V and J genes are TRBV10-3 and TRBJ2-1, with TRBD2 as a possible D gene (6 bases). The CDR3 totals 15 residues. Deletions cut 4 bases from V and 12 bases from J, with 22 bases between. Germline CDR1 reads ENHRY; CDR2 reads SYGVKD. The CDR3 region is CAISVTGDSQWGQFF. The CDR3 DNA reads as TGTGCCATCAGTGTGACGGGAGACTCTCAGTGGGGGCAGTTCTTC.

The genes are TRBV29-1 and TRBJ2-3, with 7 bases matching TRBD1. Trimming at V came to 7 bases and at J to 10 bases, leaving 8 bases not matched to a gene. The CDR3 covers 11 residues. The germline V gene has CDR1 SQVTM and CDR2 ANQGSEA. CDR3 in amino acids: CSAPRTGAQYF. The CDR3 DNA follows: TGCAGCGCTCCCCGGACAGGAGCGCAGTATTTT.

The CDR3 nucleotides read TGTGCCAGTAGTATAGTTTACTCTCCTAGCAATCAGCCCCAGCATTTT. Its protein product is CASSIVYSPSNQPQHF. V and J are TRBV19 and TRBJ1-5, with unresolved D. This CDR3 is 16 amino acids long. CDR1 and CDR2 from the germline V gene are LNHDA and SQIVND (reference sequence). Trimming cost V 1 base and J 0 bases, with 10 bases left between them.

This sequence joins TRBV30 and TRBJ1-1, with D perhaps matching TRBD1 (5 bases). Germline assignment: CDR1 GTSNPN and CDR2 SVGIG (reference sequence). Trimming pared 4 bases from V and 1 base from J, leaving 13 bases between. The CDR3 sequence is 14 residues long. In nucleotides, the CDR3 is TGTGCCTGGAACGCCGTCGGGGGGAACACTGAAGCTTTCTTT. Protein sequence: CAWNAVGGNTEAFF. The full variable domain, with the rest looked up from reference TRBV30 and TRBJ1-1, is SQTIHQWPATLVQPVGSPLSLECTVEGTSNPNLYWYRQAAGRGLQLLFYSVGIGQISSEVPQNLSASRPQDRQFILSSKKLLLSDSGFYLCAWNAVGGNTEAFFGQGTRLTVV.

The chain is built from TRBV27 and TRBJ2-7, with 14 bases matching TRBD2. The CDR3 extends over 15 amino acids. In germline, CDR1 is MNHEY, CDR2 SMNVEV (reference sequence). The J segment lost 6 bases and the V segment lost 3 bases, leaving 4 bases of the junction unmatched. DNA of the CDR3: TGTGCCAGCAGTTTGGGGACTAGCGGGAGTGGCGAGCAGTACTTC. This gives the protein CASSLGTSGSGEQYF.

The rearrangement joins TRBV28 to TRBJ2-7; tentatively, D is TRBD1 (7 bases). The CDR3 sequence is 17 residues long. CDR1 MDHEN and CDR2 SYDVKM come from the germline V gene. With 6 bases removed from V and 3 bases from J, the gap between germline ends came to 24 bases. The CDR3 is CASSFRGTGTYRYEQYF. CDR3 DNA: TGTGCCAGCAGCTTCAGGGGGACCGGGACTTACCGCTACGAGCAGTACTTC.

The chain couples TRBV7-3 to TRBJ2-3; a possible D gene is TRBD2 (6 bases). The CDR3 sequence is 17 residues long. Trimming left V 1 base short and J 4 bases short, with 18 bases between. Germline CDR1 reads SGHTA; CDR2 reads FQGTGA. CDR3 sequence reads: CASSLSERGGESDTQYF. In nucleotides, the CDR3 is TGTGCCAGCAGCTTAAGCGAGCGCGGAGGGGAGTCAGATACGCAGTATTTT.